This TCR beta chain was found in a study of molecular identifiers for immune sequencing clone quantification. TCRdb reprocessed the PCR reads via MiXCR and lists one record per CDR3 protein. Here the sample spans around 480,000 distinct CDR3 sequences, around 23% being singletons. Looked up from germline, CDR1 is LGHNA and CDR2 is YSLEER. This CDR3 has 14 amino acids. Trimming removed 0 bases from V and 4 bases from J, with 9 bases in between. This chain uses TRBV4-3 with TRBJ1-2, with D possibly TRBD1 on 6 matching bases. The TCR was taken from a human donor in good health. Some libraries in this study had Jurkat cell RNA spiked in. The sequenced sample was naive CD8+ T cells from blood, with Jurkat cell RNA spiked in. Subset here: FACS-sorted CD8+CD4-CCR7+CD45RA+ naive T cells. The CDR3 DNA reads as TGCGCCAGCAGCCAAGATGAAGGGGGCTATGGCTACACCTTC. This encodes CASSQDEGGYGYTF.